A selection of T cell receptor beta chains follows, all from one sample in a study of beta chain features in type 1 diabetes. The table came from immunoSEQ multiplex PCR; TCRdb's copy has only in-frame clones and leaves some out. The sample shows 500,000 to 650,000 clones, around 11% of them seen only once. Material for sequencing was naive CD4+ T cells from blood. The receptor source for this set is a man aged 25 to 40 with type 1 diabetes. Each CDR3 is given with its conserved first and last residue. The D gene is left open where the match is weak. Where a row states a size, it is once, few, many or the class of an expanded clone; other rows omit it.

clone size | D gene | J gene | V gene | CDR3 protein | CDR3 DNA
NA | NA | TRBJ2-7 | TRBV5-1 | CASSLGGTTYYEQYF | TGCGCCAGCAGCTTGGGGGGGACCACTTACTACGAGCAGTACTTC
NA | NA | TRBJ2-7 | TRBV14 | CASSQGVAVHEQYF | TGTGCCAGCAGCCAGGGGGTCGCGGTCCACGAGCAGTACTTC
NA | NA | TRBJ2-6 | TRBV9 | CASSVVLSGANVLTF | TGTGCCAGCAGCGTAGTATTGTCTGGGGCCAACGTCCTGACTTTC
NA | TRBD1 | TRBJ2-7 | TRBV30 | CASWTGGGAEQYF | TGTGCCTCTTGGACAGGGGGAGGTGCCGAGCAGTACTTC
NA | NA | TRBJ2-1 | TRBV5-4 | CASSLAAGRSYNEQFF | TGTGCCAGCAGCCTGGCCGCGGGTCGGTCCTACAATGAGCAGTTCTTC
NA | NA | TRBJ1-1 | TRBV29-1 | CSVVGIEAFF | TGCAGCGTTGTGGGGATCGAAGCTTTCTTT
NA | TRBD1 | TRBJ2-7 | TRBV28 | CASLGPGTGLYEQYF | TGTGCCAGCCTGGGCCCCGGGACAGGGCTCTACGAGCAGTACTTC
NA | NA | TRBJ2-7 | TRBV7-9 | CASSLERTEQYF | TGTGCCAGCAGCTTAGAGAGGACAGAGCAGTACTTC
few | NA | TRBJ2-2 | TRBV7-9 | CASSLLDRYTGELFF | TGTGCCAGCAGCTTGCTAGACAGATACACCGGGGAGCTGTTTTTT
NA | TRBD1 | TRBJ1-6 | TRBV7-8 | CASSSGTELASPLHF | TGTGCCAGCAGCTCAGGGACAGAATTGGCTTCACCCCTCCACTTT
NA | TRBD1 | TRBJ2-2 | TRBV28 | CASSGQGSNTGELFF | TGTGCCAGCAGTGGACAGGGTTCGAACACCGGGGAGCTGTTTTTT